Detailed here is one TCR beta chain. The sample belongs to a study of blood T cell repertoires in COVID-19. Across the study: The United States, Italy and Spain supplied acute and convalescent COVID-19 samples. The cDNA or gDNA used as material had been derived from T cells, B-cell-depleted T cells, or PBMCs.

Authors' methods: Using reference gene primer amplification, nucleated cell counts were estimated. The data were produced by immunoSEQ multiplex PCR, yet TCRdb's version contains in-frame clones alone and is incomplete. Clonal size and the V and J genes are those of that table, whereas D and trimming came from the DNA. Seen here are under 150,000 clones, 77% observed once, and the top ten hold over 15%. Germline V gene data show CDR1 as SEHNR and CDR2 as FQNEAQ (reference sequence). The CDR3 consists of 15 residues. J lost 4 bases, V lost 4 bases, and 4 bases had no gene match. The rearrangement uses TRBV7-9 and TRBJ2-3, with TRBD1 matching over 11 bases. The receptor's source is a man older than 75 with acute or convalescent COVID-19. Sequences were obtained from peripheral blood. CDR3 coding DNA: TGTGCCAGCAGCTCCGGGACAGGGGGTTCAGATACGCAGTATTTT. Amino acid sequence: CASSSGTGGSDTQYF.